This T cell receptor beta chain was recorded in a study of T cells after somatic rescue of genetic block. Germline loops: CDR1 SGHAT, CDR2 FQNNGV. The CDR3 is made up of 16 amino acids. J was trimmed by 5 bases and V by 0 bases; bases with no gene match: 7. Sequencing used immunoSEQ multiplex PCR; TCRdb keeps in-frame clones, though not all of them. The sample contains about 63,000 clones, roughly nine tenths of which appear only once. Sequencing used peripheral blood mononuclear cells (PBMCs). The sequence derives from a middle-aged man. J is TRBJ2-7 and V is TRBV11-2, with 10 bases that match TRBD1. For the CDR3, the DNA is TGTGCCAGCAGCTTAGAATTAGGGACAGGGGACCACGAGCAGTACTTC. Protein: CASSLELGTGDHEQYF. Complete variable domain (other parts from reference TRBV11-2 and TRBJ2-7): EAGVAQSPRYKIIEKRQSVAFWCNPISGHATLYWYQQILGQGPKLLIQFQNNGVVDDSQLPKDRFSAERLKGVDSTLKIQPAKLEDSAVYLCASSLELGTGDHEQYFGPGTRLTVT.